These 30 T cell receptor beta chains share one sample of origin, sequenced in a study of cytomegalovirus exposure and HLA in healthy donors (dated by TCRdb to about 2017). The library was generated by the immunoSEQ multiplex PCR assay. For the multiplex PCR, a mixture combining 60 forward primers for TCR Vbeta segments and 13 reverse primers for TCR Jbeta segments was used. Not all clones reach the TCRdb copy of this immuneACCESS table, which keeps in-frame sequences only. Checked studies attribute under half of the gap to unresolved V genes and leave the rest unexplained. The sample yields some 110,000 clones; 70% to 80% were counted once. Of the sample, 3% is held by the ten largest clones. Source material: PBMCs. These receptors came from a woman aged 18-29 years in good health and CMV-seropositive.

CDR3 coding DNA: TGTGCCATCAGTGTTGCGGGGACTAACTATGGCTACACCTTC. This encodes CAISVAGTNYGYTF. The rearrangement joins TRBV10-3 to TRBJ1-2; unclear D gene. The CDR3 extends over 14 amino acids. Germline CDR1 ENHRY, CDR2 SYGVKD. The ends were cut back, 4 bases at V and 0 bases at J, with 9 bases in the middle.

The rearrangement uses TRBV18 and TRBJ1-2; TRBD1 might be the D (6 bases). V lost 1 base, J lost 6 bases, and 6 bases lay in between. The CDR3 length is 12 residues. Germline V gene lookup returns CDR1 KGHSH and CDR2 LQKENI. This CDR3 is CASSPQGDGYTF. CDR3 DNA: TGTGCCAGCTCACCACAGGGGGATGGCTACACCTTC.

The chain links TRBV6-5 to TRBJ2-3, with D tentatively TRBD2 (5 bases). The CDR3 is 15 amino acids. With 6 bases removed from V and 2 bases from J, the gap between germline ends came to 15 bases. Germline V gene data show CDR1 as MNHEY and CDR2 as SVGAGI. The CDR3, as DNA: TGTGCCAGCAGGACTACCATCTATGTCACAGATACGCAGTATTTT. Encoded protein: CASRTTIYVTDTQYF.

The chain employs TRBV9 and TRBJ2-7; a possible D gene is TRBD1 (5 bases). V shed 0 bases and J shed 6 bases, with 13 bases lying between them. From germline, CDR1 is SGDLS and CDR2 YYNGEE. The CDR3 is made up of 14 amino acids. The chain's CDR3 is CASSVEGDHGEQYF. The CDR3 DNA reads TGTGCCAGCAGCGTAGAAGGGGATCACGGCGAGCAGTACTTC.

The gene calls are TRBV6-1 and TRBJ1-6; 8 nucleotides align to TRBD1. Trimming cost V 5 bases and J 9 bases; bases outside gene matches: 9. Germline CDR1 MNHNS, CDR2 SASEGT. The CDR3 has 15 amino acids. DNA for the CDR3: TGTGCCAGCAGTCAGGACAGGGAGTCGACTTCACCCCTCCACTTT. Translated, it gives CASSQDRESTSPLHF.

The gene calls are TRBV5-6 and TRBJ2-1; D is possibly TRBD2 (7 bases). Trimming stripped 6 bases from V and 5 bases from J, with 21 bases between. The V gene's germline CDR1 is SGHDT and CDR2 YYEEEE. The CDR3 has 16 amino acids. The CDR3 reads CASNIWGRELDNEQFF. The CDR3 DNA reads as TGTGCCAGCAACATATGGGGGCGGGAGTTGGACAATGAGCAGTTCTTC.

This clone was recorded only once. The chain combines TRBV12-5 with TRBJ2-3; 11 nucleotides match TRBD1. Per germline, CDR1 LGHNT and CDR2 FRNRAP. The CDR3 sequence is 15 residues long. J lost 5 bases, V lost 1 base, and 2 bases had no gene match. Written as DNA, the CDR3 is TGTGCTAGTGGTTTGGGGACAGGGGGCGTAGATACGCAGTATTTT. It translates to CASGLGTGGVDTQYF. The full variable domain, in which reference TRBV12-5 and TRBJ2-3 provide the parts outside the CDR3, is DARVTQTPRHKVTEMGQEVTMRCQPILGHNTVFWYRQTMMQGLELLAYFRNRAPLDDSGMPKDRFSAEMPDATLATLKIQPSEPRDSAVYFCASGLGTGGVDTQYFGPGTRLTVL.

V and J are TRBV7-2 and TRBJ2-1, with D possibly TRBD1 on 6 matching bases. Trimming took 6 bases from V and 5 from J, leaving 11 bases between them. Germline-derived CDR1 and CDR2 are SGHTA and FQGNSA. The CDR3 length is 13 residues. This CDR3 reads CASRKDRNNEQFF. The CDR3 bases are TGTGCCAGCAGGAAGGACAGAAACAATGAGCAGTTCTTC.

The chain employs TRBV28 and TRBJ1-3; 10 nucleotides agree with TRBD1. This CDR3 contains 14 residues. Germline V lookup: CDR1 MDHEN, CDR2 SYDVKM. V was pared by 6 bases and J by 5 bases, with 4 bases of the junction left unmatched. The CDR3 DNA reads TGTGCCAGCAGCCGACAGGGGGCAAGAAACACCATATATTTT. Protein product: CASSRQGARNTIYF.

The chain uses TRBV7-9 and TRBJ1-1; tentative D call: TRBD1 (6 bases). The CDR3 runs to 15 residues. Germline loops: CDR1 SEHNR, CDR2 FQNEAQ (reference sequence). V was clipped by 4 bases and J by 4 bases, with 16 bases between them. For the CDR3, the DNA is TGTGCCAGCAGCTATTTAGGGGGTATAAGCACTGAAGCTTTCTTT. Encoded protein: CASSYLGGISTEAFF.

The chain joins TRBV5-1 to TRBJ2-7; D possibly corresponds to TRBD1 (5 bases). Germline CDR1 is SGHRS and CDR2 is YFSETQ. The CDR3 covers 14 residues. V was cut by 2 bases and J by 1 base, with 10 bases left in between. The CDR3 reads CASSLAGRSYEQYF. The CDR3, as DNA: TGCGCCAGCAGCTTAGCAGGGCGATCCTACGAGCAGTACTTC.

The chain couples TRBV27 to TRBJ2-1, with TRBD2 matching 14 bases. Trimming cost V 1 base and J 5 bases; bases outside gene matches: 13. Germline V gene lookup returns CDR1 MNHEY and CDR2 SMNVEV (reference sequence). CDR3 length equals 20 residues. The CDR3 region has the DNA TGTGCCAGCAGTTTATATGCCCTTCTCCGACTAGCGGGAGGGGACAATGAGCAGTTCTTC. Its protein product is CASSLYALLRLAGGDNEQFF.

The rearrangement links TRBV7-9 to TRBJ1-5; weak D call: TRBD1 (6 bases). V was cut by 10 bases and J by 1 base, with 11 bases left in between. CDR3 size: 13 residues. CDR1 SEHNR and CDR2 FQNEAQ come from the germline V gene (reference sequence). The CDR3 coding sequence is TGTGCCACCGAGGGGGGGAGCAATCAGCCCCAGCATTTT. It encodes CATEGGSNQPQHF.

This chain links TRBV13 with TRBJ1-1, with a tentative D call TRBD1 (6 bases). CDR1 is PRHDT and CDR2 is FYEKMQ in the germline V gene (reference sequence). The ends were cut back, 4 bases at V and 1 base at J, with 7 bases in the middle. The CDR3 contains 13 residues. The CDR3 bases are TGTGCCAGCAGCTGGGGACAGAACACTGAAGCTTTCTTT. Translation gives CASSWGQNTEAFF. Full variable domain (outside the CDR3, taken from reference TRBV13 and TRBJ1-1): AAGVIQSPRHLIKEKRETATLKCYPIPRHDTVYWYQQGPGQDPQFLISFYEKMQSDKGSIPDRFSAQQFSDYHSELNMSSLELGDSALYFCASSWGQNTEAFFGQGTRLTVV.

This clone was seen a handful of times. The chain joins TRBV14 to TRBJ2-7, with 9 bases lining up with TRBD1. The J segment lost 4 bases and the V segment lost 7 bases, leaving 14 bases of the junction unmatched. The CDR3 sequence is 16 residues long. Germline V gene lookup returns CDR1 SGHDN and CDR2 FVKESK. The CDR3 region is CASTSGVGQGNYEQYF. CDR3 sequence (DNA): TGTGCCAGCACCTCCGGGGTGGGACAGGGAAATTACGAGCAGTACTTC.

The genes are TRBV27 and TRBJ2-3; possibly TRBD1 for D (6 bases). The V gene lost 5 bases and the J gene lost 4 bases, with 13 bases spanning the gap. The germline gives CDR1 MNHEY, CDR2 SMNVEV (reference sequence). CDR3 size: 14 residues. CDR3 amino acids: CASSTLQGPDTQYF. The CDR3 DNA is TGTGCCAGCAGTACCCTACAGGGCCCAGATACGCAGTATTTT.

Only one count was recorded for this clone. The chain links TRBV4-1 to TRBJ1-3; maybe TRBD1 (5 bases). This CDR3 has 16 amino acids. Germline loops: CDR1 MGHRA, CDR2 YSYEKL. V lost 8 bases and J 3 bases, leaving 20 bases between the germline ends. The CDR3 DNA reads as TGCGCCAGCCGCTCCGGGGGGGGTTTGAGTGGAAACACCATATATTTT. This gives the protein CASRSGGGLSGNTIYF.

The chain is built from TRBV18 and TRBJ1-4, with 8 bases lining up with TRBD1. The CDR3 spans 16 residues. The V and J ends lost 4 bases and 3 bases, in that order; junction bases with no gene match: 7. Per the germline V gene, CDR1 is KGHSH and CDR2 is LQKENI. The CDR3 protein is CASSLFRGLANEKLFF. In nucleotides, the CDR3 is TGTGCCAGCTCACTTTTCAGGGGGCTGGCTAATGAAAAACTGTTTTTT. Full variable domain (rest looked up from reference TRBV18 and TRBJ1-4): NAGVMQNPRHLVRRRGQEARLRCSPMKGHSHVYWYRQLPEEGLKFMVYLQKENIIDESGMPKERFSAEFPKEGPSILRIQQVVRGDSAAYFCASSLFRGLANEKLFFGSGTQLSVL.

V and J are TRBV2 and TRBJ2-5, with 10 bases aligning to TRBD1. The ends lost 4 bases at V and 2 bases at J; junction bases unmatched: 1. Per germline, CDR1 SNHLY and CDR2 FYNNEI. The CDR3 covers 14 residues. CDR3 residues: CASSVDRGQETQYF. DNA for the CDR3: TGTGCCAGCAGTGTGGACAGGGGGCAAGAGACCCAGTACTTC.

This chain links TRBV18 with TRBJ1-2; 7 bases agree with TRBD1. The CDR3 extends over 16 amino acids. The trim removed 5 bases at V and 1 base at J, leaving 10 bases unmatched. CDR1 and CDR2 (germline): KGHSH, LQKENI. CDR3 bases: TGTGCCAGCTCATATGGGACAGCGGGGGGTAACTATGGCTACACCTTC. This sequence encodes CASSYGTAGGNYGYTF.

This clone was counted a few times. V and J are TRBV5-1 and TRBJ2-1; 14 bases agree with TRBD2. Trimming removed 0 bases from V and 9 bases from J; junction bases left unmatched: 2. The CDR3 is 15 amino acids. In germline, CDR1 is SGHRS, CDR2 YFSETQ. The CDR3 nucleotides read TGCGCCAGCAGCTTGGGGGGACTAGCGGGAGTTGAGCAGTTCTTC. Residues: CASSLGGLAGVEQFF.

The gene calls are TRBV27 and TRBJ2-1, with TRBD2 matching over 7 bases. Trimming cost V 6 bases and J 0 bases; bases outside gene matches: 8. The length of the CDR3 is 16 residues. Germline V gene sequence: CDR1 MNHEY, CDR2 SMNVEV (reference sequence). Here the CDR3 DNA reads TGTGCCAGCAGATCAGTTCCGGGGGGCTCCTACAATGAGCAGTTCTTC. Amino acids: CASRSVPGGSYNEQFF.

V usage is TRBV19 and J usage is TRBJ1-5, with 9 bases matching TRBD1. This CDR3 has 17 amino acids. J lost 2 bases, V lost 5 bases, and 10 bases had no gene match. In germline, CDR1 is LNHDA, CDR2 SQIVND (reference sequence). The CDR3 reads CASSYRDRVSGNQPQHF. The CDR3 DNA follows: TGTGCCAGTAGTTATCGGGACAGGGTAAGTGGCAATCAGCCCCAGCATTTT.

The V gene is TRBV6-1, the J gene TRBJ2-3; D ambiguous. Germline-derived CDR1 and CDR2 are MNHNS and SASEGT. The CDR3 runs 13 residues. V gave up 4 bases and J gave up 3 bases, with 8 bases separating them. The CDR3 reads CASSVRVTDTQYF. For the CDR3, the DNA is TGTGCCAGCAGTGTTCGAGTTACAGATACGCAGTATTTT.

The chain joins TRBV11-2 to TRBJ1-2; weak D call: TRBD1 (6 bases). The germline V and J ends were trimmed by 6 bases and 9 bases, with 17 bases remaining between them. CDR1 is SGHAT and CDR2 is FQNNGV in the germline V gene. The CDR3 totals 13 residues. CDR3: CASSPGQGTSYTF. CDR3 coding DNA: TGTGCCAGCAGTCCGGGGCAGGGGACGAGCTACACCTTC.

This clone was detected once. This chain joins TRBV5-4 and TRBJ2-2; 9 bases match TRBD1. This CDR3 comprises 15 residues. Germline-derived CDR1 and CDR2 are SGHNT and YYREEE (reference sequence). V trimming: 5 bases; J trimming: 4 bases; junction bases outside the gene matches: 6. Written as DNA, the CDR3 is TGTGCCAGCAGGGGGGGGACAGGGTTCACCGGGGAGCTGTTTTTT. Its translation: CASRGGTGFTGELFF. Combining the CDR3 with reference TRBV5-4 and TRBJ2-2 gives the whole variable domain ETGVTQSPTHLIKTRGQQVTLRCSSQSGHNTVSWYQQALGQGPQFIFQYYREEENGRGNFPPRFSGLQFPNYSSELNVNALELDDSALYLCASRGGTGFTGELFFGEGSRLTVL.

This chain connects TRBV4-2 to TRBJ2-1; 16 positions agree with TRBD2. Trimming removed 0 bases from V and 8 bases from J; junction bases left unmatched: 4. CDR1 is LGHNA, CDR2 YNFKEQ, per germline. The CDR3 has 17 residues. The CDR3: CASSQEGLAGGPHEQFF. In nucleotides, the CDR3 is TGTGCCAGCAGCCAAGAGGGACTAGCGGGAGGGCCGCATGAGCAGTTCTTC.

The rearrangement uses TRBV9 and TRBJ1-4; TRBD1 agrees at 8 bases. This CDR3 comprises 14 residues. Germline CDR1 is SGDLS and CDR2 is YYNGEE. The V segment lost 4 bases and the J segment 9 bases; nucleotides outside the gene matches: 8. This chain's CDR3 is CASSPTGQGKKLFF. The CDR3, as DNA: TGTGCCAGCAGCCCAACCGGACAGGGAAAAAAACTGTTTTTT. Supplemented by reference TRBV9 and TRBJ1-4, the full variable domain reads DSGVTQTPKHLITATGQRVTLRCSPRSGDLSVYWYQQSLDQGLQFLIQYYNGEERAKGNILERFSAQQFPDLHSELNLSSLELGDSALYFCASSPTGQGKKLFFGSGTQLSVL.

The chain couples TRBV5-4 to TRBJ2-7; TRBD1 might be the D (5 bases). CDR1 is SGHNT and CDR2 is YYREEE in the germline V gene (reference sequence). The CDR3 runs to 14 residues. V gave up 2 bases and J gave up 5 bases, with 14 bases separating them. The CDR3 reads CASSLKAGSHEQYF. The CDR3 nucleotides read TGTGCCAGCAGCTTAAAGGCAGGGTCCCACGAGCAGTACTTC.

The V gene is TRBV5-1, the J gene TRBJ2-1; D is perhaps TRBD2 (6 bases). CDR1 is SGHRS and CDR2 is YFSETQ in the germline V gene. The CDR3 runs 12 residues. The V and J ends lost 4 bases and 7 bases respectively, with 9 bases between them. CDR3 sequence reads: CASSLGRNEQFF. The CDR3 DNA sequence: TGCGCCAGCAGCCTAGGGAGGAATGAGCAGTTCTTC.